This is a list of T cell receptor beta chains from one sample in a study of cytomegalovirus exposure and HLA in healthy donors. Generated by immunoSEQ multiplex PCR, the TCRdb table keeps only in-frame clones and is missing some. The sample has about 95,000 clones, around 73% seen once; the top ten hold over 4%. The specimen sequenced was PBMCs. The origin of the receptors is a woman in her 40s in good health and CMV-seropositive. Each CDR3 is given without its conserved first and last residue.

v_gene	j_gene	CDR3aa
TRBV7-2	TRBJ2-2	AAGTPENTGELF
TRBV15	TRBJ2-1	ATSPTGLARYNEQF
TRBV7-2	TRBJ2-4	ASSLNSGKNIQY
TRBV7-6	TRBJ2-6	ASSDSGGANVLT
TRBV6-1	TRBJ2-7	AGSSVYEQY
TRBV10-1	TRBJ2-7	ASSEGLGWTGMYEQY
TRBV29-1	TRBJ1-6	SARDRDNSPLH
TRBV29-1	TRBJ2-3	SVERLAGGTDTQY
TRBV5-4	TRBJ2-7	ASSLRGAYEQY
TRBV18	TRBJ2-1	ASSRTDSYNEQF
TRBV10-3	TRBJ1-2	AVRVDRDGGYT
TRBV29-1	TRBJ2-1	SVGSGRPWNEQF
TRBV11-2	TRBJ1-3	ASSHFRRDSGNTIY
TRBV5-5	TRBJ2-7	ASSLRQGPSYEQY
TRBV19	TRBJ2-4	ASRDPGQGNKNIQY
TRBV4-1	TRBJ2-5	ASSQEGTSGRGTQY
TRBV10-3	TRBJ2-6	AISGGANGGSGANVLT
TRBV28	TRBJ2-7	ASSFLAGVHYEQY
TRBV6-1	TRBJ2-7	ASSEKKSQKTLRGEQY
TRBV6-5	TRBJ2-5	ASRTGRETQY
TRBV4-1	TRBJ1-2	ASSQGAEGYGYT
TRBV6-5	TRBJ1-1	ASSYGGGTEAF
TRBV4-1	TRBJ2-7	ASSQQQGDSYEQY
TRBV6-1	TRBJ2-7	ASSEPPPGTGNYEQY
TRBV28	TRBJ1-5	ASSFRTAQPQH
TRBV5-4	TRBJ2-1	ASSPGLAGPTYNEQF
TRBV28	TRBJ1-2	ASTDRNYGYT
TRBV10-1	TRBJ2-1	ASSKGDYQNNEQF
TRBV4-2	TRBJ2-7	ASSQDLDTEDYEQY
TRBV29-1	TRBJ2-1	SVDGNGTYNEQF
TRBV7-2	TRBJ2-5	ASSLGLAGVETQY
TRBV27	TRBJ1-2	ASSSDSRTYGYT
TRBV29-1	TRBJ2-1	SVDRTSQQF
TRBV7-6	TRBJ1-3	ASSLAPGSGNTIY
TRBV5-1	TRBJ1-4	ASSPFSSNEKLF
TRBV30	TRBJ1-3	AWSTGGNTIY
TRBV5-4	TRBJ2-1	ASSLDGSPYNEQF
TRBV7-9	TRBJ1-1	ASSHRDPEAF
TRBV7-8	TRBJ1-5	ASSSPGDQPQH
TRBV5-5	TRBJ2-2	ASSLGSGSGTGELF
TRBV15	TRBJ2-7	ATSGGGSSYEQY
TRBV10-3	TRBJ2-3	AISFLAGTDTQY
TRBV5-1	TRBJ2-5	ASSGGLQETQY
TRBV28	TRBJ1-2	ASSSSNRGRQGYT
TRBV9	TRBJ2-1	ASSPLGTSESGEQF
TRBV6-1	TRBJ2-5	ASNPGLAGEAQY
TRBV7-6	TRBJ2-7	ASSLELAGGAEQY